This T cell receptor beta chain was obtained from a study of cytomegalovirus exposure and HLA in healthy donors. Study details: Genotyping of some 390 donors showed that about 83% belonged to the Caucasian-associated ancestry cluster. Study-level findings and limits: Later analysis suggested most CMV-associated TCR beta chains were HLA-restricted. Cytomegalovirus-associated TCR beta chains were listed, numbering some 150. Later on, a genetic analysis was performed. It linked a missense variant in DCLRE1C with V- and J-gene trimming of TCR beta.

A single count supports this clone. Antigen: not known. V was cut by 1 base and J by 0 bases, with 13 bases left in between. The CDR3 runs to 17 residues. The germline CDR1 and CDR2 sequences are LGHNA and YSLEER. Primers included in the PCR were 60 Vbeta and 13 Jbeta primers. The assay was immunoSEQ multiplex PCR, and TCRdb's table has in-frame clones only and misses some. This table holds about 110,000 clones, 60% to 75% found once. The sequence was obtained from a man aged 40-55 years in good health and CMV-seropositive. The chain recombines TRBV4-3 with TRBJ2-1; tentatively, D is TRBD1 (6 bases). Sequenced: PBMCs. The CDR3 loop is CASSQVSGHRSYNEQFF. Written as DNA, the CDR3 is TGCGCCAGCAGCCAAGTCTCGGGACACCGCTCCTACAATGAGCAGTTCTTC.